The clone carrying this TCR beta chain turned up a few times. Its antigen is currently unknown. The data were taken from a study of Graves' ophthalmopathy and Graves' hyperthyroidism. This CDR3 is 13 amino acids long. CDR1 is SGHTA and CDR2 is FQGNSA in the germline V gene. Losses at the gene ends were 7 bases for V and 5 bases for J; bases not matched to a gene: 7. Study-level findings and limits: The majority of expanded thyroid clonotypes above 0.001 frequency also occurred in blood. The model achieved approximately 71% sensitivity and around 72% specificity for ophthalmopathy progression.

RNA transcripts were the template, and TCR beta CDR3 regions were amplified from them. HTBI primers served in a first-round RT-PCR, which a second-round multiplex PCR followed. MiXCR, run by TCRdb on the multiplex PCR reads, gives a single entry per CDR3 protein. The sample holds around 1.1 million distinct CDR3 sequences, about two fifths seen once. This chain links TRBV7-2 with TRBJ2-7, with 8 bases that match TRBD1. Sequences were obtained from peripheral blood or thyroid tissue (not recorded which). The source is an adult man with Graves' hyperthyroidism. DNA for the CDR3: TGTGCCAGCAAACGACAGGGGTCGCACGAGCAGTACTTC. Encoded protein: CASKRQGSHEQYF. The full variable domain, its missing parts supplied by reference TRBV7-2 and TRBJ2-7, is GAGVSQSPSNKVTEKGKDVELRCDPISGHTALYWYRQSLGQGLEFLIYFQGNSAPDKSGLPSDRFSAERTGGSVSTLTIQRTQQEDSAVYLCASKRQGSHEQYFGPGTRLTVT.